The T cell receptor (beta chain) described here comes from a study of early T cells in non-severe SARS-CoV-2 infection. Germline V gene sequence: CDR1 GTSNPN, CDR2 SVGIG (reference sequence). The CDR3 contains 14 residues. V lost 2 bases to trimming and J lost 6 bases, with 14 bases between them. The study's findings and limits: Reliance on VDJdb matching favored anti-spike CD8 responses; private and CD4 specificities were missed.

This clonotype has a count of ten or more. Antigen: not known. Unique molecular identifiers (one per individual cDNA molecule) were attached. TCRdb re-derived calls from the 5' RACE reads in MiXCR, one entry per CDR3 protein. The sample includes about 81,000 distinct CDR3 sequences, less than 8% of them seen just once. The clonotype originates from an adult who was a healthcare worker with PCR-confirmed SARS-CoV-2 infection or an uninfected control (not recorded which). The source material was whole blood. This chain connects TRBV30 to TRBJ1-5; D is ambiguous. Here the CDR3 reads CAWSTGGRSQPQHF. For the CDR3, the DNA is TGTGCCTGGAGTACGGGTGGGAGAAGTCAGCCCCAGCATTTT. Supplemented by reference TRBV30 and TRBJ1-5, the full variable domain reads SQTIHQWPATLVQPVGSPLSLECTVEGTSNPNLYWYRQAAGRGLQLLFYSVGIGQISSEVPQNLSASRPQDRQFILSSKKLLLSDSGFYLCAWSTGGRSQPQHFGDGTRLSIL.